The clone carrying this T cell receptor beta chain was picked up one time. Trimming pared 4 bases from V and 6 bases from J, leaving 19 bases between. Germline lookup yields CDR1 LNHDA and CDR2 SQIVND (reference sequence). CDR3 length: 15 amino acids. The data were obtained in a study of T cell changes during pregnancy in multiple sclerosis. Assay used: immunoSEQ multiplex PCR; TCRdb lists only in-frame clones, some missing. Found here are approximately 24,000 clones, around nine tenths of them singletons; the top ten hold 9.4%. The specimen was CD8+ T cells from peripheral blood mononuclear cells, collected in the third trimester of pregnancy. This sequence originates from a female donor in good health, enrolled as a control in a pregnancy study. This rearrangement joins TRBV19 to TRBJ2-7, with D tentatively TRBD1 (6 bases). The CDR3 loop reads CASSRGDTDPFEQYF. CDR3 nucleotides: TGTGCCAGTAGTAGAGGGGACACCGATCCATTCGAGCAGTACTTC.